This TCR beta chain was recorded in a study of cytomegalovirus exposure and HLA in healthy donors. The CDR3 is 16 residues long. Looked up from germline, CDR1 is MDHEN and CDR2 is SYDVKM. Study outcomes and limitations: Rare sequences made up most TCRs, while some public TCRs were found in many donors. TCR beta sequences reportedly predicted the HLA-A and HLA-B alleles of most subjects accurately.

With 60 Vbeta and 13 Jbeta primers, the PCR was carried out. Sequencing was performed with immunoSEQ multiplex PCR; in TCRdb, only in-frame clones are kept and a portion is missing. The sample includes more than 110,000 clones, 8.5% to 10% seen only once; the top ten take about 1.9%. This clone occurred a few times. The antigen is not known. Material: PBMCs. This receptor was taken from a man in his forties or fifties in good health and CMV-seronegative. The chain is built from TRBV28 and TRBJ2-5; 11 nucleotides line up with TRBD2. TRBJ2-7 explains the end of the DNA better; the J call may be wrong. The DNA for the CDR3 is TGTGCCAGCAGTCCAGAGACTAGCGGGAAGTCCTACGAGCAGTACTTC. Its protein product is CASSPETSGKSYEQYF.